One and the same sample provided the 29 T cell receptor beta chains below, sequenced in a study of T cell clonality in common variable immunodeficiency (dated by TCRdb to between 2015 and 2016). The protocol used for the library was the immunoSEQ multiplex PCR assay. TCRdb limited this immuneACCESS table to in-frame rearrangements with V and J called. A share of clones is missing; checked studies link under half to unresolved V genes, and the rest is unexplained. For this sample, 35,000 or so clones are listed, none of them singletons. Of the sample, approximately 0.94% is held by the ten largest clones. The specimen was peripheral blood mononuclear cells. All receptors derive from a person aged 18 to 75 in good health.

This clone was seen many times. With the read ending 3 residues before the CDR3 end, the germline J gene is used to fill in that end. The chain is built from TRBV20-1 and TRBJ1-5; D might be TRBD1 (5 bases). V lost 1 base and J lost 7, with 20 bases in between. The CDR3 has 16 amino acids. The germline gives CDR1 DFQATT, CDR2 SNEGSKA (reference sequence). The covered CDR3 bases are TGCAGTGCTAGAGTGGGTGGGGCGAAAGAGACACAGCCC. Its protein is CSARVGGAKETQP. In full, the CDR3 reads CSARVGGAKETQPQHF.

This clone was seen ten or more times. CDR3 residues: CASSLDRQNTEAFF. CDR3 bases read: TGCGCCAGCAGCTTGGACCGACAGAACACTGAA. The J gene is TRBJ1-1, the V gene TRBV5-1, with no clear D. The CDR3 end falls 3 residues outside the read, so it is completed with the germline J gene. Germline V gene lookup returns CDR1 SGHRS and CDR2 YFSETQ. This CDR3 is 14 amino acids long. The V end lost 0 bases, the J end lost 1 base, and 7 bases lay between the germline ends.

This clone was observed many times. CDR3 in amino acids: CASSPTVVLTTGELFF. CDR3 DNA, as far as it was read: TGCGCCAGCAGTCCTACAGTGGTTCTTACCACCGGGGAG. This sequence joins TRBV10-1 and TRBJ2-2, with D unclear. The CDR3 end is not reached by the read, which stops 3 residues before it; the germline J gene fills it in. The CDR3 contains 16 residues. V lost 5 bases to trimming and J lost 4 bases, with 17 bases between them. Looked up from germline, CDR1 is WNHNN and CDR2 is SYGVQD (reference sequence).

This clone was detected many times. The CDR3 end lies 3 residues beyond the end of the read and is filled in from the germline J gene. The rearrangement uses TRBV15 and TRBJ2-2, with 9 bases fitting TRBD1. The CDR3 length is 17 residues. The V segment lost 6 bases and the J segment 5 bases; nucleotides outside the gene matches: 13. Germline V gene sequence: CDR1 LNHNV, CDR2 YYDKDF (reference sequence). CDR3 DNA, as far as it was read: TGTGCCACCAGTCCACGGAAACAGGGGGCAAGTACCGGGGAG. Encoded protein: CATSPRKQGASTGE. The whole CDR3 is CATSPRKQGASTGELFF. Based on the CDR3 plus reference TRBV15 and TRBJ2-2, the full variable domain is DAMVIQNPRYQVTQFGKPVTLSCSQTLNHNVMYWYQQKSSQAPKLLFHYYDKDFNNEADTPDNFQSRRPNTSFCFLDIRSPGLGDTAMYLCATSPRKQGASTGELFFGEGSRLTVL.

There are many counts of this clone. The CDR3 end lies 3 residues beyond the end of the read and is filled in from the germline J gene. This sequence joins TRBV10-3 and TRBJ2-3; D is possibly TRBD1 (6 bases). CDR3 length: 15 residues. Germline loops: CDR1 ENHRY, CDR2 SYGVKD. V shed 2 bases and J shed 5 bases, with 14 bases lying between them. The sequenced part of the CDR3 DNA is TGTGCCATCAGTGAGGGCTGGGGGCTTGGAGATACG. This encodes CAISEGWGLGDT. The CDR3 in full is CAISEGWGLGDTQYF.

Concerning this clone itself: Read sequence stops 3 residues before the CDR3 end, and the germline J gene provides the missing end. The chain couples TRBV30 to TRBJ1-1, with D possibly matching TRBD1 (5 bases). There are 13 residues in the CDR3. Germline CDR1 and CDR2: GTSNPN and SVGIG (reference sequence). V was cut by 3 bases and J by 5 bases, with 13 bases left in between. CDR3 sequence: CAWSPGGGTEAFF. CDR3 bases read: TGTGCCTGGAGCCCTGGGGGGGGGACTGAA.

In its sample, this clone was seen a few times. Read coverage stops 3 residues before the CDR3 terminus; the germline J gene supplies the remainder. This chain links TRBV7-9 with TRBJ2-7, with 7 nucleotides matching TRBD1. The J segment lost 5 bases and the V segment lost 1 base, leaving 2 bases of the junction unmatched. Germline V gene lookup returns CDR1 SEHNR and CDR2 FQNEAQ (reference sequence). The CDR3 extends over 13 amino acids. Incomplete CDR3 DNA: TGTGCCAGCAGCTTAGGACAGGGCAACGAG. It encodes CASSLGQGNE. The whole CDR3 protein is CASSLGQGNEQYF.

This clone was seen repeatedly, ten times or more. Sequencing ends 3 residues short of the CDR3 end; the germline J gene provides the rest. The chain has TRBV20-1 and TRBJ1-2; 7 bases fit TRBD1. The germline CDR1 and CDR2 sequences are DFQATT and SNEGSKA (reference sequence). The CDR3 is made up of 16 amino acids. Trimming at V came to 3 bases and at J to 6 bases, leaving 16 bases not matched to a gene. CDR3 protein: CSASNDYQGEGHGYTF. The CDR3 DNA, read in part, is TGCAGTGCTAGCAATGATTACCAGGGGGAGGGTCATGGC.

Ten or more counts support this clone. The sequenced fragment ends 3 residues before the CDR3 boundary, so the rest is inferred from the germline J gene. The V gene is TRBV11-2, the J gene TRBJ2-1; D possibly corresponds to TRBD2 (7 bases). The germline CDR1 and CDR2 sequences are SGHAT and FQNNGV. Trimming left V 5 bases short and J 4 bases short, with 12 bases between. The CDR3 loop spans 14 amino acids. The CDR3 sequence is CASSIRGAYNEQFF. The CDR3 DNA, read in part, is TGTGCCAGCAGCATCCGGGGGGCATACAATGAG.

This clone was recorded at least ten times. The CDR3 extends 3 residues past the end of the read, so its final part is completed from the germline J gene. J is TRBJ2-1 and V is TRBV5-4, with 7 bases aligning to TRBD2. V was clipped by 0 bases and J by 0 bases; unmatched bases: 3. CDR1 and CDR2 (germline): SGHNT, YYREEE (reference sequence). The CDR3 spans 16 residues. CDR3 bases read: TGTGCCAGCAGCTTGGCGCGCGGGAGCTCCTACAATGAG. It codes for CASSLARGSSYNE. The whole CDR3 sequence reads CASSLARGSSYNEQFF.

In its sample, this clone was seen many times. Sequencing ends 3 residues short of the CDR3 end; the germline J gene provides the rest. This chain uses TRBV5-1 with TRBJ2-6; 11 nucleotides line up with TRBD1. The CDR3 totals 21 residues. The germline CDR1 and CDR2 sequences are SGHRS and YFSETQ. V shed 0 bases, J shed 4 bases, and the junction held 15 bases outside the gene matches. CDR3 bases read: TGCGCCAGCAGCTTGGCTCTAGGGAGCCGGACAGGGGGCGCGGGGGCCAACGTC. It translates to CASSLALGSRTGGAGANV. The whole CDR3 protein reads CASSLALGSRTGGAGANVLTF.

In this sample, this clone turned up many times. The sequenced fragment ends 3 residues before the CDR3 boundary, so the rest is inferred from the germline J gene. This chain links TRBV10-3 with TRBJ1-4; 8 bases line up with TRBD1. The CDR3 is made up of 15 amino acids. Trimming cost V 6 bases and J 3 bases; bases outside gene matches: 6. Looked up from germline, CDR1 is ENHRY and CDR2 is SYGVKD. The CDR3 is CAIRETGGPNEKLFF. CDR3 DNA, as far as it was read: TGTGCCATCAGGGAAACAGGGGGGCCTAATGAAAAA.

This clone was observed at least ten times. The CDR3 is cut off 3 residues early in the read; its end comes from the germline J gene. The chain uses TRBV29-1 and TRBJ1-5, with 10 bases matching TRBD1. The germline CDR1 and CDR2 sequences are SQVTM and ANQGSEA. V lost 6 bases and J lost 4; bases outside the gene matches: 3. CDR3 length: 13 amino acids. CDR3 DNA (partial): TGCAGCGTCGGGGACAGGGGAAATCAGCCC. It specifies CSVGDRGNQP. The CDR3 reads in full as CSVGDRGNQPQHF.

This clone was recorded at least ten times. The read terminates 3 residues ahead of where the CDR3 ends, so the germline J gene completes it. V is TRBV5-5 and J is TRBJ2-2; D is unclear. The CDR3 totals 15 residues. Germline lookup yields CDR1 SGHKS and CDR2 YYEKEE (reference sequence). V was shortened by 2 bases and J by 1 base, with 9 bases between the two germline ends. The CDR3: CASSFGSRNTGELFF. CDR3 DNA, as far as it was read: TGTGCCAGCAGCTTCGGTAGCAGGAACACCGGGGAG.

As to this clone: This may stem from a read error, because a much larger clone lies one nucleotide away. Read coverage stops 3 residues before the CDR3 terminus; the germline J gene supplies the remainder. Other DNA sequences in this specimen translate into the identical CDR3. The rearrangement links TRBV20-1 to TRBJ2-3, with 8 bases lining up with TRBD1. The CDR3 contains 13 residues. CDR1 DFQATT and CDR2 SNEGSKA come from the germline V gene (reference sequence). The CDR3 spells CSARGRGLDTQYF. CDR3 bases read: TGCAGTGCTAGAGGCAGGGGGCTAGACACG.

The table lists this clone with many counts. CDR3 protein: CASSLGGSTDTQYF. The DNA read from the CDR3 is TGCGCCAGCAGCTTAGGGGGCTCAACAGATACG. The chain carries TRBV5-1 and TRBJ2-3, with 7 positions matching TRBD1. Read coverage stops 3 residues before the CDR3 terminus; the germline J gene supplies the remainder. Germline V lookup: CDR1 SGHRS, CDR2 YFSETQ. V shed 2 bases and J 3 bases; nucleotides not matched to a gene: 3. The CDR3 spans 14 residues.

This clone has at least ten counts. The junction departs from germline at one end; a sequencing error may be responsible. The CDR3 goes on 3 residues after the read ends, and that part is filled in from the germline J gene. This chain joins TRBV4-2 and TRBJ1-1, with unresolved D. Germline values: CDR1 LGHNA, CDR2 YNFKEQ. The CDR3 loop spans 14 amino acids. Partial CDR3 DNA: TGCGCCAGCAGCCAAAAGGGTTATTCCCCTGAA. This encodes CASSQKGYSPE. The complete CDR3 reads CASSQKGYSPEAFF.

This clone was seen repeatedly, ten times or more. The CDR3 end lies 3 residues beyond the end of the read and is filled in from the germline J gene. J is TRBJ1-5 and V is TRBV19, with 7 bases lining up with TRBD1. This CDR3 has 14 residues. Germline CDR1 is LNHDA and CDR2 is SQIVND (reference sequence). Losses at the gene ends were 6 bases for V and 3 bases for J; bases not matched to a gene: 5. The chain's CDR3 is CASSSGTVNQPQHF. The DNA read from the CDR3 is TGTGCCAGTAGCTCCGGGACAGTCAATCAGCCC.

This clone has at least ten counts. The sequence runs out 3 residues before the end of the CDR3; the remainder is reconstructed from the germline J gene. V is TRBV6-1 and J is TRBJ1-2, with 7 positions matching TRBD1. Germline CDR1 and CDR2: MNHNS and SASEGT. This CDR3 has 15 residues. Unmatched junction bases numbered 5, after V lost 0 bases and J lost 4 bases. This CDR3 is CASSEARDSLYGYTF. CDR3 DNA (partial): TGTGCCAGCAGTGAAGCCCGGGACAGCCTCTATGGC.

With respect to this clone: The CDR3 end lies 3 residues beyond the end of the read and is filled in from the germline J gene. This rearrangement joins TRBV18 to TRBJ1-1; TRBD1 agrees at 8 bases. The CDR3 totals 15 residues. From germline, CDR1 is KGHSH and CDR2 LQKENI. After removal of 6 bases from V and 1 base from J, the junction contained 7 bases not matched to a gene. The CDR3 sequence: CASSQKTGANTEAFF. The sequenced part of the CDR3 DNA is TGTGCCAGCTCCCAGAAGACAGGGGCGAACACTGAA.

This clone was observed at least ten times. CDR3 DNA (partial): TGTGCCAGTAGTATGGGGAAATCACTAGCGGGAGGGCCAAGGGGTAGCTACGAG. It encodes CASSMGKSLAGGPRGSYE. In full, the CDR3 reads CASSMGKSLAGGPRGSYEQYF. This chain joins TRBV19 and TRBJ2-7; 13 bases agree with TRBD2. The read finishes 3 residues shy of the CDR3 end, and the germline J gene is used to complete it. The CDR3 is 21 amino acids. Germline CDR1 reads LNHDA; CDR2 reads SQIVND (reference sequence). The V segment lost 3 bases and the J segment 3 bases; nucleotides outside the gene matches: 20.

This clone has a count of ten or more. The read terminates 3 residues ahead of where the CDR3 ends, so the germline J gene completes it. V is TRBV4-1 and J is TRBJ2-7; D call uncertain. V lost 4 bases, J lost 0 bases, and 13 bases lay in between. The CDR3 loop spans 15 amino acids. Germline loops: CDR1 MGHRA, CDR2 YSYEKL. The CDR3 DNA, read in part, is TGCGCCAGCAGCCGAACTGACACCTACTCCTACGAG. As protein: CASSRTDTYSYE. The whole CDR3 is CASSRTDTYSYEQYF.

Many counts were recorded for this clone. The read falls 3 residues short of the CDR3 end, and the missing part is taken from the germline J gene. V and J are TRBV18 and TRBJ1-3; D uncertain. CDR1 and CDR2 from the germline V gene are KGHSH and LQKENI. V was clipped by 4 bases and J by 8 bases, with 15 bases between them. This CDR3 has 14 amino acids. The CDR3 DNA, read in part, is TGTGCCAGCTCACGTGTCCGACAAGTGGACACC. Its translation is CASSRVRQVDT. The entire CDR3 protein is CASSRVRQVDTIYF.

This clone was detected many times. The CDR3 end is not reached by the read, which stops 3 residues before it; the germline J gene fills it in. The rearrangement uses TRBV6-1 and TRBJ1-5, with D perhaps TRBD1 (6 bases). Germline-derived CDR1 and CDR2 are MNHNS and SASEGT. V lost 4 bases to trimming and J lost 5 bases, with 12 bases between them. CDR3 length: 14 residues. CDR3 protein: CASSARSGDQPQHF. Partial CDR3 DNA: TGTGCCAGCAGTGCCAGGTCAGGGGATCAGCCC.

In this sample, this clone turned up many times. From the germline J gene comes the end of the CDR3, since the read stops 3 residues before it. The chain has TRBV6-2 or TRBV6-3 and TRBJ2-7; D not resolved. CDR3 length: 13 residues. The germline V and J ends were trimmed by 0 bases and 2 bases, with 5 bases remaining between them. CDR1 is MNHEY and CDR2 is SVGEGT in the germline V gene. Incomplete CDR3 DNA: TGTGCCAGCAGTTACTCTCTTACCTACGAG. Amino acids: CASSYSLTYE. The entire CDR3 reads CASSYSLTYEQYF.

In its sample, this clone was seen many times. From the germline J gene comes the end of the CDR3, since the read stops 3 residues before it. J is TRBJ2-4 and V is TRBV27; a possible D gene is TRBD1 (6 bases). CDR3 size: 18 residues. Germline-derived CDR1 and CDR2 are MNHEY and SMNVEV (reference sequence). The V and J ends lost 8 bases and 2 bases respectively, with 25 bases between them. CDR3 DNA (partial): TGTGCCAGCTCGCCCGCCCTGGGTGGGGGCGCTACCAAAAACATT. This encodes CASSPALGGGATKNI. From start to end, the CDR3 is CASSPALGGGATKNIQYF.

This clone was counted many times. The read gets to within 3 residues of the CDR3 end, and the germline J gene fills in the rest. The V and J genes are TRBV19 and TRBJ2-3; no clear D gene. The CDR3 has 13 amino acids. Germline CDR1 LNHDA, CDR2 SQIVND (reference sequence). Trimming stripped 11 bases from V and 0 bases from J, with 12 bases between. The CDR3: CAASEVSTDTQYF. Incomplete CDR3 DNA: TGTGCCGCCAGCGAGGTGAGCACAGATACG.

This clone came up many times. The read finishes 3 residues shy of the CDR3 end, and the germline J gene is used to complete it. The chain combines TRBV5-6 with TRBJ1-1; the D is unclear. V lost 0 bases, J lost 4 bases, and 10 bases lay in between. The length of the CDR3 is 14 residues. The V gene's germline CDR1 is SGHDT and CDR2 YYEEEE. The CDR3 loop is CASSLEPGTTEAFF. CDR3 DNA, as far as it was read: TGTGCCAGCAGCTTGGAGCCGGGTACCACTGAA.

This clone was recorded many times. The covered CDR3 bases are TGTGCCTGGAGTGGGACAGAAGAGGGTGAAAAA. Its protein is CAWSGTEEGEK. In full, the CDR3 is CAWSGTEEGEKLFF. The chain links TRBV30 to TRBJ1-4; a weak D match, TRBD1 (6 bases). The CDR3 end falls 3 residues outside the read, so it is completed with the germline J gene. Germline CDR1 is GTSNPN and CDR2 is SVGIG (reference sequence). V shed 1 base and J shed 7 bases, with 13 bases lying between them. CDR3 length equals 14 residues.